One T cell receptor (beta chain) is described in this entry. Methods used by the authors: By means of reference gene primer amplification, nucleated cell counts were estimated. Generated by immunoSEQ multiplex PCR, the TCRdb table keeps only in-frame clones and is missing some. V and J calls and clone size are copied from that table; D and trimming were computed from the DNA. In the table there are 250,000 to 300,000 clones, about nine tenths of which are singletons. This sample was taken from a study of blood T cell repertoires in COVID-19. Sequencing was performed on peripheral blood. This clonotype originated in a woman under 40 with COVID-19, enrolled during active disease.

The CDR3 sequence: CASRLYLGGAAFF. The CDR3 bases are TGTGCAAGTCGCTTATACTTAGGGGGGGCAGCTTTCTTT. J is TRBJ1-1 and V is TRBV12-2. TRBV12-2 is marked as a pseudogene. This CDR3 is built from 13 residues.